This T cell receptor (beta chain) stems from a study of CD8+ T cells in alopecia areata. This clone was observed a few times. Per germline, CDR1 SEHNR and CDR2 FQNEAQ (reference sequence). The CDR3 covers 16 residues. V was clipped by 5 bases and J by 1 base, with 12 bases between them. The treatment here: oral pan-JAK inhibitor, 5-10 mg twice daily. Once RNA had been extracted, it was reverse transcribed into cDNA to act as the sequencing template. The data were produced by immunoSEQ multiplex PCR, yet TCRdb's version contains in-frame clones alone and is incomplete. The data show 79,000 or so clones, around 60% seen once.

The receptor comes from a human donor with alopecia areata. The V and J genes are TRBV7-9 and TRBJ2-6; D remains ambiguous. The material sequenced was CD8+ T cells sorted from blood, taken at week 24, from a patient treated with tofacitinib. The CDR3 sequence: CASSLTTDSGANVLTF. CDR3 in DNA: TGTGCCAGCAGCCTCACCACCGATTCTGGGGCCAACGTCCTGACTTTC.